This section outlines one T cell receptor beta chain sequence together with its context. A read error may account for a junction end that differs from germline. The CDR3 has 19 residues. Germline V gene sequence: CDR1 LGHNA, CDR2 YSLEER. The data stem from a study of tumor and adjacent non-tumor tissue in lung cancer. Three rounds of nested PCR, following a modified ARM-PCR protocol, produced the TCRbeta library. TCRdb itself ran the multiplex PCR reads through MiXCR, one entry per CDR3 protein. Found here are more than 95,000 distinct CDR3 sequences, around three fifths of them singletons; the top ten hold 10% to 15%. This sample's RNA came from whole unsorted tissue.

The source material was lung tumor tissue. The receptor comes from a man aged 30-40 years with non-small cell lung cancer. The gene calls are TRBV4-3 and TRBJ2-7; D perhaps matches TRBD2 (6 bases). CDR3 region: CAGSQDLSPWRGPTYEQYF. The CDR3 DNA is TGCGCCGGCAGCCAAGATCTGTCTCCCTGGAGGGGCCCAACCTACGAGCAGTACTTC.